These 25 T cell receptor beta chains came from one sample sequenced in a study of T-cell memory formation after mild COVID-19 (dated by TCRdb to about 2021). Library creation used 5' RACE. The listed sequencing device is Illumina NovaSeq 6000. TCRdb applied fastp at Q25 and MiXCR to the public reads, then kept only in-frame beta chains. Identical CDR3 protein sequences are pooled into one entry, listed with their most common genes and DNA. The sample table holds more than 120,000 distinct CDR3 sequences, of which approximately 21% were seen once. 2% to 2.5% of the sample is taken by the ten largest. Sequencing used PBMCs or a T cell subset sorted from them (not recorded which). Receptors originate from an adult woman who had mild COVID-19 (a few samples of this study predate the infection). The sample titles of this study are shuffled in the database, so cell type and time point are left out; the donor was told from shared clones.

The rearrangement joins TRBV12-3 or TRBV12-4 to TRBJ1-4; D is possibly TRBD1 (5 bases). With 1 base removed from V and 7 bases from J, the gap between germline ends came to 7 bases. The CDR3 totals 13 residues. The CDR3 region is CASSLEGSEKLFF. The CDR3 DNA sequence: TGTGCCAGCAGTTTAGAGGGGAGTGAAAAACTGTTTTTT.

This clonotype was counted only a few times. This sequence joins TRBV10-3 and TRBJ2-1; weak D call: TRBD2 (7 bases). V shed 7 bases and J shed 0 bases, with 13 bases lying between them. The CDR3 sequence is 15 residues long. From germline, CDR1 is ENHRY and CDR2 SYGVKD. The CDR3 DNA sequence: TGTGCCATCAAGGGGGGGCAGCGCTCCTACAATGAGCAGTTCTTC. Residues: CAIKGGQRSYNEQFF.

The chain has TRBV7-9 and TRBJ1-6; 7 bases line up with TRBD1. The V segment lost 5 bases and the J segment 7 bases; nucleotides outside the gene matches: 8. The CDR3 extends over 15 amino acids. Germline assignment: CDR1 SEHNR and CDR2 FQNEAQ (reference sequence). The DNA for the CDR3 is TGTGCCAGCAGCACCGGACAGGTCCGGAATTCACCCCTCCACTTT. Translated, it gives CASSTGQVRNSPLHF.

The genes are TRBV7-9 and TRBJ1-1, with no clear D. The V end lost 6 bases, the J end lost 8 bases, and 16 bases lay between the germline ends. The CDR3 is 13 residues long. Germline loops: CDR1 SEHNR, CDR2 FQNEAQ (reference sequence). The DNA of the CDR3 is TGTGCCAGCAGTCTAAACATTCAAGGAGAAGCTTTCTTT. The encoded protein is CASSLNIQGEAFF.

The rearrangement links TRBV4-2 to TRBJ2-7; 8 bases align to TRBD1. The CDR3 consists of 16 residues. V shed 3 bases, J shed 5 bases, and the junction held 12 bases outside the gene matches. Germline CDR1 is LGHNA and CDR2 is YNFKEQ. This chain's CDR3 is CASSQGGQVFFDEQYF. The CDR3 DNA reads TGTGCCAGCAGCCAGGGGGGACAGGTCTTTTTCGACGAGCAGTACTTC.

In its sample, this clonotype was seen a few times. The CDR3 is CSARAAPGANVLTF. The CDR3 DNA reads TGCAGTGCTAGGGCGGCGCCTGGGGCCAACGTCCTGACTTTC. The genes are TRBV20-1 and TRBJ2-6; D is ambiguous. The CDR3 is made up of 14 amino acids. Trimming took 3 bases from V and 2 from J, leaving 8 bases between them. CDR1 and CDR2 from the germline V gene are DFQATT and SNEGSKA (reference sequence).

The gene calls are TRBV7-8 and TRBJ1-1; 8 bases align to TRBD1. Germline trimming cut 7 bases from V and 0 bases from J; bases unmatched to any gene: 7. This CDR3 contains 15 residues. Germline CDR1 is SGHVS and CDR2 is FQNEAQ. This CDR3 is CASNLGQGLNTEAFF. CDR3 DNA: TGTGCCAGCAACCTAGGACAGGGATTGAACACTGAAGCTTTCTTT.

Many counts were recorded for this clonotype. The chain combines TRBV7-6 with TRBJ2-7; 10 positions match TRBD2. The germline CDR1 and CDR2 sequences are SGHVS and FNYEAQ. V trimming: 1 base; J trimming: 1 base; junction bases outside the gene matches: 1. The length of the CDR3 is 15 residues. Written as DNA, the CDR3 is TGTGCCAGCAGCTTAGGGACTAGCGGTTCCTACGAGCAGTACTTC. It codes for CASSLGTSGSYEQYF.

This clonotype was counted a few times. This chain's CDR3 is CASSRTFPTGGYGTDTQYF. CDR3 DNA sequence: TGTGCCAGCAGCCGCACGTTTCCGACAGGGGGTTATGGCACAGATACGCAGTATTTT. The rearrangement joins TRBV7-6 to TRBJ2-3; 9 nucleotides align to TRBD1. The CDR3 covers 19 residues. With V trimmed by 5 bases and J by 1 base, 16 bases remained unmatched. Germline lookup yields CDR1 SGHVS and CDR2 FNYEAQ.

The V and J genes are TRBV5-4 and TRBJ1-2; tentative D call: TRBD1 (5 bases). This CDR3 has 15 amino acids. Trimming pared 4 bases from V and 2 bases from J, leaving 15 bases between. From germline, CDR1 is SGHNT and CDR2 YYREEE (reference sequence). The CDR3 coding sequence is TGTGCCAGCAGCGTTCCAGGGACCCTCAACTATGGCTACACCTTC. Translation: CASSVPGTLNYGYTF.

The chain couples TRBV5-5 to TRBJ2-1; the match to TRBD2 covers 7 bases. Germline V gene data show CDR1 as SGHKS and CDR2 as YYEKEE (reference sequence). V was pared by 5 bases and J by 2 bases, with 7 bases of the junction left unmatched. The CDR3 loop spans 15 amino acids. Here the CDR3 reads CASSSGGGTYNEQFF. CDR3 nucleotides: TGTGCCAGCAGTTCGGGCGGGGGTACCTACAATGAGCAGTTCTTC.

This clonotype was detected only a few times. This chain links TRBV5-1 with TRBJ2-7; D gene uncertain. The V end was cut by 4 bases, the J end by 0 bases, with 8 bases between. In germline, CDR1 is SGHRS, CDR2 YFSETQ. The CDR3 is 13 residues long. The CDR3 DNA is TGCGCCAGCAGCCTAGATCCCTCCTACGAGCAGTACTTC. Its translation is CASSLDPSYEQYF.

This clonotype has just a few counts. The genes are TRBV7-9 and TRBJ2-3, with 7 bases lining up with TRBD1. CDR3 length: 12 amino acids. V trimming: 5 bases; J trimming: 11 bases; junction bases outside the gene matches: 7. Germline CDR1 and CDR2: SEHNR and FQNEAQ (reference sequence). CDR3 protein: CASSLDRALQYF. As DNA, the CDR3 is TGTGCCAGCAGCCTTGACAGGGCCTTGCAGTATTTT. The complete variable domain, with remaining parts taken from reference TRBV7-9 and TRBJ2-3, reads DTGVSQNPRHKITKRGQNVTFRCDPISEHNRLYWYRQTLGQGPEFLTYFQNEAQLEKSRLLSDRFSAERPKGSFSTLEIQRTEQGDSAMYLCASSLDRALQYFGPGTRLTVL.

This rearrangement joins TRBV3-1 to TRBJ2-7, with no clear D. The CDR3 covers 12 residues. Germline-derived CDR1 and CDR2 are LGHDT and YNNKEL (reference sequence). The V end was cut by 1 base, the J end by 5 bases, with 6 bases between. The CDR3 DNA sequence: TGTGCCAGCAGCCAAGTTAGCCACGAGCAGTACTTC. Translation: CASSQVSHEQYF.

The chain is built from TRBV7-2 and TRBJ2-5; D perhaps matches TRBD2 (6 bases). Trimming removed 5 bases at V and 6 bases at J, with 13 bases between. Germline V gene lookup returns CDR1 SGHTA and CDR2 FQGNSA. The CDR3 runs 13 residues. The CDR3 region is CASSGLHGQTQYF. In nucleotides, the CDR3 is TGTGCCAGCAGCGGACTACACGGACAGACCCAGTACTTC.

This chain joins TRBV7-9 and TRBJ2-7; D might be TRBD1 (5 bases). Per the germline V gene, CDR1 is SEHNR and CDR2 is FQNEAQ (reference sequence). Trimming removed 3 bases from V and 2 bases from J, with 8 bases in between. The CDR3 runs to 13 residues. Here the CDR3 reads CASSFLGPYEQYF. The CDR3 nucleotides read TGTGCCAGCAGCTTCTTGGGGCCCTACGAGCAGTACTTC.

V gene TRBV30 combines with J gene TRBJ1-5; the match to TRBD1 covers 7 bases. Germline loops: CDR1 GTSNPN, CDR2 SVGIG (reference sequence). V shed 0 bases and J 2 bases; nucleotides not matched to a gene: 7. The CDR3 extends over 16 amino acids. The CDR3 sequence: CAWSVQPQGGNQPQHF. CDR3 DNA: TGTGCCTGGAGTGTACAGCCCCAGGGGGGCAATCAGCCCCAGCATTTT.

The chain has TRBV2 and TRBJ1-6; D is unclear. Trimming stripped 1 base from V and 0 bases from J, with 4 bases between. The V gene's germline CDR1 is SNHLY and CDR2 FYNNEI. The CDR3 is 15 amino acids. CDR3 nucleotides: TGTGCCAGCAGTGAAGAGGGCTCCTATAATTCACCCCTCCACTTT. Translating it yields CASSEEGSYNSPLHF.

This clonotype was seen ten or more times. The rearrangement links TRBV9 to TRBJ2-1, with D possibly TRBD2 on 6 matching bases. The CDR3 length is 14 residues. CDR1 is SGDLS and CDR2 is YYNGEE in the germline V gene. V was pared by 1 base and J by 4 bases, with 9 bases between. CDR3 sequence (DNA): TGTGCCAGCAGCGTACACGGGGGTTACAATGAGCAGTTCTTC. Amino acids: CASSVHGGYNEQFF. Supplemented by reference TRBV9 and TRBJ2-1, the full variable domain reads DSGVTQTPKHLITATGQRVTLRCSPRSGDLSVYWYQQSLDQGLQFLIQYYNGEERAKGNILERFSAQQFPDLHSELNLSSLELGDSALYFCASSVHGGYNEQFFGPGTRLTVL.

This clonotype turned up a few times. J is TRBJ1-2 and V is TRBV6-2 or TRBV6-3; weak D call: TRBD1 (6 bases). The CDR3 has 14 amino acids. The ends were cut back, 2 bases at V and 2 bases at J, with 9 bases in the middle. CDR1 and CDR2 from the germline V gene are MNHEY and SVGEGT. The chain's CDR3 is CASSYAGQNYGYTF. CDR3 DNA: TGTGCCAGCAGTTACGCCGGACAGAACTATGGCTACACCTTC.

Many counts were recorded for this clonotype. The chain recombines TRBV5-5 with TRBJ2-3; weak D call: TRBD2 (6 bases). V was shortened by 5 bases and J by 2 bases, with 15 bases between the two germline ends. CDR1 and CDR2 from the germline V gene are SGHKS and YYEKEE (reference sequence). The CDR3 runs 15 residues. CDR3 DNA: TGTGCCAGCAGAGTAGGGGCACTAGCCACAGATACGCAGTATTTT. Its translation is CASRVGALATDTQYF.

V gene TRBV7-2 combines with J gene TRBJ2-1; 8 bases are shared with TRBD1. Germline V gene data show CDR1 as SGHTA and CDR2 as FQGNSA. The V and J ends lost 4 bases and 8 bases, in that order; junction bases with no gene match: 13. The CDR3 sequence is 16 residues long. CDR3 sequence (DNA): TGTGCCAGCAGCTCACCCTCGGACAGGGCGAGGTATGAGCAGTTCTTC. This translates into CASSSPSDRARYEQFF.

This clonotype was observed a handful of times. V gene TRBV14 combines with J gene TRBJ2-2, with a possible D match to TRBD2 (5 bases). V lost 1 base, J lost 5 bases, and 8 bases lay in between. The CDR3 has 14 amino acids. Germline V gives CDR1 SGHDN, CDR2 FVKESK. Here the CDR3 DNA reads TGTGCCAGCAGCCAAGTCAGGACTACCGGGGAGCTGTTTTTT. It translates to CASSQVRTTGELFF.

This chain joins TRBV6-5 and TRBJ1-1; the D is unclear. CDR3 size: 13 residues. V lost 7 bases and J 3 bases, leaving 12 bases between the germline ends. Germline CDR1 MNHEY, CDR2 SVGAGI. CDR3 DNA: TGTGCCAGCATTTCATGGGAACACACTGAAGCTTTCTTT. This gives the protein CASISWEHTEAFF.

This clonotype was counted a few times. The V and J genes are TRBV7-2 and TRBJ2-7; D might be TRBD2 (6 bases). Germline V lookup: CDR1 SGHTA, CDR2 FQGNSA. The CDR3 totals 14 residues. V gave up 5 bases and J gave up 2 bases, with 13 bases separating them. CDR3: CASSPFGTPYEQYF. The CDR3 DNA is TGTGCCAGCAGCCCATTTGGGACTCCCTACGAGCAGTACTTC.